Listed below are T cell receptor beta chains from one sample, sequenced in a study of identical twins. TCRdb passed the 5' RACE reads through MiXCR, listing each CDR3 protein once. The sample contains 450,000 to 600,000 distinct CDR3 sequences, approximately 20% of which appear only once. This same sample was also part of a study on yellow fever vaccine responses in identical twins.

The sequencing sample was made of CD4+ T cells sorted from blood. The receptors come from a woman aged 18-35 years in good health. The CDR3 runs from the conserved cysteine through the conserved F or W. The order of the fields is D gene, clone size, V gene, CDR3 length, J gene, CDR3 DNA, CDR3 protein. D genes are given only for firm matches. Size is stated for part of the rows, as once, few or many counts, or as a class when the clone is expanded.

NA	NA	TRBV20-1	15	TRBJ1-6	TGCAGTGCCGAACACCGTAAGGGATATAGATCACCCCTCCACTTT	CSAEHRKGYRSPLHF
NA	few	TRBV3-1	17	TRBJ2-1	TGTGCCAGCAGCCAAGATTGGTGGGACTTCTCCTACAATGAGCAGTTCTTC	CASSQDWWDFSYNEQFF
TRBD1	few	TRBV5-1	15	TRBJ1-1	TGCGCCAGCAGCTTGGCCCCAGCGGACAGGGATGAAGCTTTCTTT	CASSLAPADRDEAFF
NA	few	TRBV25-1	14	TRBJ1-1	TGTGCCAGCAGAACAAACCATGGACGGCTTGAAGCTTTCTTT	CASRTNHGRLEAFF
TRBD2	NA	TRBV12-3/TRBV12-4	17	TRBJ2-3	TGTGCCAGCAGTTTACTCCGGACTAGCGGGACGGCAGATACGCAGTATTTT	CASSLLRTSGTADTQYF
TRBD1	NA	TRBV5-1	17	TRBJ2-2	TGCGCCAGCAGCTTTGGACCGGGACAGTCGAGCACCGGGGAGCTGTTTTTT	CASSFGPGQSSTGELFF
TRBD2	NA	TRBV5-1	18	TRBJ2-3	TGCGCCAGCAGCTTGCGGACTAGCGGGGCCTATAGCACAGATACGCAGTATTTT	CASSLRTSGAYSTDTQYF
TRBD2	NA	TRBV7-3	16	TRBJ2-5	TGTGCCAGCAGCTTAAGGGGAGGGCTGGACCAAGAGACCCAGTACTTC	CASSLRGGLDQETQYF
TRBD2	NA	TRBV20-1	14	TRBJ2-1	TGCAGTGCCCCGGGAGCGCGGGGGGGCAATGAGCAGTTCTTC	CSAPGARGGNEQFF
TRBD2	NA	TRBV7-2	15	TRBJ2-1	TGTGCCAGCAGCCTGGGACTAGCGGGAGGGAGGGAGCAGTTCTTC	CASSLGLAGGREQFF
NA	NA	TRBV7-9	15	TRBJ2-1	TGTGCCAGCAGCTCCCTCGGAAGCCTAGACAATGAGCAGTTCTTC	CASSSLGSLDNEQFF
NA	NA	TRBV5-1	16	TRBJ1-6	TGCGCCAGCAGCGAGTGGTCGGGGGGCAGCAATTCACCCCTCCACTTT	CASSEWSGGSNSPLHF
NA	NA	TRBV10-2	14	TRBJ1-1	TGCGCCAGCAGGGGGTACAGGGAGAACACTGAAGCTTTCTTT	CASRGYRENTEAFF
NA	NA	TRBV15	15	TRBJ2-5	TGTGCCACCAGCAGAGGGGCGGGGTATGCGGAGACCCAGTACTTC	CATSRGAGYAETQYF
NA	NA	TRBV27	15	TRBJ1-5	TGTGCCAGCAGTTTAAACAGGGCTGTGGGCCAGCCCCAGCATTTT	CASSLNRAVGQPQHF
TRBD1	NA	TRBV20-1	13	TRBJ1-1	TGCAGTGCTACAGGGACAGAGAACACTGAAGCTTTCTTT	CSATGTENTEAFF
TRBD2	NA	TRBV19	15	TRBJ2-1	TGTGCCAGTAGTACTCTACTAGCGGGAGTCAATGAGCAGTTCTTC	CASSTLLAGVNEQFF
NA	few	TRBV5-1	13	TRBJ1-2	TGCGCCAGCAGCTGGGAACCTAACTATGGCTACACCTTC	CASSWEPNYGYTF
TRBD1	NA	TRBV11-2	19	TRBJ2-2	TGTGCCAGCAGCTCAGGCCCGGGACAGGGGTACGCGAACACCGGGGAGCTGTTTTTT	CASSSGPGQGYANTGELFF